These 13 T cell receptor beta chains originate from one sample sequenced in a study of T-cell reconstitution after alpha-beta-depleted transplantation in children. This sample's TCRbeta library carried unique molecular identifier barcodes. Via MiXCR, TCRdb re-called the PCR reads, giving one row per CDR3 protein. The table lists around 380,000 distinct CDR3 sequences, approximately 11% of them singletons. Sequenced here: PBMCs from the stem cell graft donor, sampled from the stem cell graft. These receptor sequences come from a human donor who donated a stem cell graft to a child with acute myeloid leukemia.

This clonotype was observed a single time. The rearrangement uses TRBV12-3 or TRBV12-4 and TRBJ2-4; D call uncertain. Trimming took 9 bases from V and 0 from J, leaving 18 bases between them. CDR3 length: 16 amino acids. CDR3 amino acids: CASKVGELLAKNIQYF. The CDR3 DNA is TGTGCCAGTAAAGTGGGCGAATTACTAGCCAAAAACATTCAGTACTTC.

V gene TRBV5-1 combines with J gene TRBJ2-7; D may be TRBD2 (6 bases). With 1 base removed from V and 2 bases from J, the gap between germline ends came to 13 bases. This CDR3 comprises 15 residues. The germline gives CDR1 SGHRS, CDR2 YFSETQ. In nucleotides, the CDR3 is TGCGCCAGCAGCTTGTCGGGGGAGGCCACCTACGAGCAGTACTTC. This sequence encodes CASSLSGEATYEQYF.

This clonotype was seen repeatedly, ten times or more. V usage is TRBV3-1 and J usage is TRBJ2-1; 8 bases match TRBD2. The CDR3 sequence is 16 residues long. Trimming at V came to 3 bases and at J to 4 bases, leaving 8 bases not matched to a gene. Germline loops: CDR1 LGHDT, CDR2 YNNKEL (reference sequence). CDR3 bases: TGTGCCAGCAGCCATGAAGGGACTAGATTGTACAATGAGCAGTTCTTC. Protein sequence: CASSHEGTRLYNEQFF.

V and J are TRBV20-1 and TRBJ1-2, with a possible D match to TRBD1 (5 bases). The CDR3 runs 12 residues. V was trimmed by 3 bases and J by 7 bases, leaving 12 bases between them. CDR1 and CDR2 from the germline V gene are DFQATT and SNEGSKA (reference sequence). The CDR3 DNA reads TGCAGTGCTAGTCACAGGTCCTTTGGCTACACCTTC. Translation gives CSASHRSFGYTF.

In this sample, this clonotype turned up many times. The chain couples TRBV5-1 to TRBJ2-3; 7 nucleotides align to TRBD1. Germline CDR1 SGHRS, CDR2 YFSETQ. V trimming: 4 bases; J trimming: 5 bases; junction bases outside the gene matches: 4. The CDR3 has 13 residues. This chain's CDR3 is CASSRGQEDTQYF. CDR3 coding DNA: TGCGCCAGCAGCAGGGGGCAGGAAGATACGCAGTATTTT.

Comments on this clonotype: The junction shows a germline mismatch at one end, possibly a read error. The rearrangement uses TRBV20-1 and TRBJ2-3; D is possibly TRBD1 (5 bases). Germline V lookup: CDR1 DFQATT, CDR2 SNEGSKA (reference sequence). The CDR3 is made up of 12 amino acids. The CDR3 sequence: CSADDSIDTQYF. In nucleotides, the CDR3 is TGCAGTGCGGACGACAGCATAGATACGCAGTATTTT.

This rearrangement joins TRBV4-1 to TRBJ2-7, with 8 nucleotides matching TRBD2. Germline V gives CDR1 MGHRA, CDR2 YSYEKL. This CDR3 is 15 amino acids long. The trim removed 2 bases at V and 0 bases at J, leaving 3 bases unmatched. The CDR3 nucleotides are TGCGCCAGCAGCCAACGTAGCGGGGTCTCCTACGAGCAGTACTTC. This encodes CASSQRSGVSYEQYF.

The chain recombines TRBV10-3 with TRBJ2-3; possibly TRBD2 for D (6 bases). CDR3 size: 14 residues. The V gene lost 2 bases and the J gene lost 4 bases, with 10 bases spanning the gap. In germline, CDR1 is ENHRY, CDR2 SYGVKD. CDR3: CAISEGGRPDTQYF. The CDR3 nucleotides are TGTGCCATCAGTGAGGGGGGGAGGCCAGATACGCAGTATTTT.

The table lists this clonotype with a few counts. The chain recombines TRBV5-1 with TRBJ2-6, with 8 positions matching TRBD1. Losses at the gene ends were 4 bases for V and 0 bases for J; bases not matched to a gene: 9. This CDR3 is 18 amino acids long. Germline CDR1 is SGHRS and CDR2 is YFSETQ. The CDR3 DNA reads as TGCGCCAGCAGCACCCCGGGACAGGCCCCCTCTGGGGCCAACGTCCTGACTTTC. Amino acid sequence: CASSTPGQAPSGANVLTF.

The chain joins TRBV5-5 to TRBJ2-1; a weak D match, TRBD2 (5 bases). Trimming took 6 bases from V and 0 from J, leaving 16 bases between them. CDR1 is SGHKS and CDR2 is YYEKEE in the germline V gene (reference sequence). CDR3 length: 16 residues. Written as DNA, the CDR3 is TGTGCCAGCACCATAGGATCGGGGAGCTCCTACAATGAGCAGTTCTTC. Its translation: CASTIGSGSSYNEQFF.

There are a few counts of this clonotype. The V and J genes are TRBV15 and TRBJ2-5; 8 bases line up with TRBD2. The CDR3 loop spans 15 amino acids. Germline V lookup: CDR1 LNHNV, CDR2 YYDKDF (reference sequence). V gave up 1 base and J gave up 3 bases; unmatched junction bases: 4. CDR3 sequence reads: CATSRALAGKETQYF. CDR3 in DNA: TGTGCCACCAGCAGAGCTTTAGCGGGGAAAGAGACCCAGTACTTC.

V and J are TRBV6-5 and TRBJ2-1, with D perhaps TRBD1 (5 bases). V lost 2 bases to trimming and J lost 4 bases, with 9 bases between them. CDR3 size: 14 residues. Germline-derived CDR1 and CDR2 are MNHEY and SVGAGI. For the CDR3, the DNA is TGTGCCAGCAGTTACGGGGCCGGATACAATGAGCAGTTCTTC. Translated: CASSYGAGYNEQFF.

The CDR3 protein is CASTPPGRVSEAFF. CDR3 bases: TGTGCCAGCACCCCACCGGGACGGGTGAGTGAAGCTTTCTTT. This chain connects TRBV12-3 or TRBV12-4 to TRBJ1-1; D perhaps matches TRBD1 (5 bases). The length of the CDR3 is 14 residues. V was clipped by 7 bases and J by 7 bases, with 19 bases between them.